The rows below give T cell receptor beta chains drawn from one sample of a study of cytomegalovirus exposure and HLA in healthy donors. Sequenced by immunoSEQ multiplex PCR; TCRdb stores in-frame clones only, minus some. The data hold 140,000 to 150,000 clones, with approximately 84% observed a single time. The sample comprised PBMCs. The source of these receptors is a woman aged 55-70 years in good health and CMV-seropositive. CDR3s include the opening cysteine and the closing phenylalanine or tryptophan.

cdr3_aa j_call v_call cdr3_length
CASSSTGGLEQYF TRBJ2-7 TRBV5-1 13
CASSDQGAGNIQYF TRBJ2-4 TRBV5-1 14
CASSTQGARNQPQHF TRBJ1-5 TRBV19 15
CASTRSRNYGYTF TRBJ1-2 TRBV28 13
CAWTLLGTGGYTF TRBJ1-2 TRBV30 13
CASSLPLSYEQYF TRBJ2-7 TRBV11-3 13
CAWSVGVAPGEAYNEQFF TRBJ2-1 TRBV30 18
CASSLGGSPLHF TRBJ1-6 TRBV5-6 12
CASSRGTSQINEQFF TRBJ2-1 TRBV6-5 15
CASSPGQGTDTQYF TRBJ2-3 TRBV18 14
CASRFVAGDNEQYF TRBJ2-7 TRBV6-5 14
CASSKRTGFTSTDTQYF TRBJ2-3 TRBV13 17
CASSRQNSYNEQFF TRBJ2-1 TRBV7-8 14